This T cell receptor (beta chain) was found in a study of PD-L1 blockade in urothelial cancer. Study-level information: Patients commenced intravenous atezolizumab, 1,200 mg every 3 weeks, in the mid-2010s. Male sex and bladder-origin urothelial cancer characterized about 85% of the 29 patients.

A spike-in of synthetic TCR analog templates was added to each PCR. Assay: immunoSEQ multiplex PCR; the TCRdb copy retains only in-frame clones and omits some. Of roughly 100,000 clones listed, 70% to 90% are singletons. The CDR3 totals 15 residues. The V and J ends lost 2 bases and 0 bases respectively, with 11 bases between them. The germline CDR1 and CDR2 sequences are GTSNPN and SVGIG (reference sequence). The source material was PBMCs, sampled around atezolizumab (anti-PD-L1) treatment. The origin of this receptor is a man over 45 with urothelial cancer. The rearrangement links TRBV30 to TRBJ1-5, with D unresolved. The CDR3 bases are TGTGCCTGGAGTCGGGAGGCTTATAGCAATCAGCCCCAGCATTTT. Its protein is CAWSREAYSNQPQHF.